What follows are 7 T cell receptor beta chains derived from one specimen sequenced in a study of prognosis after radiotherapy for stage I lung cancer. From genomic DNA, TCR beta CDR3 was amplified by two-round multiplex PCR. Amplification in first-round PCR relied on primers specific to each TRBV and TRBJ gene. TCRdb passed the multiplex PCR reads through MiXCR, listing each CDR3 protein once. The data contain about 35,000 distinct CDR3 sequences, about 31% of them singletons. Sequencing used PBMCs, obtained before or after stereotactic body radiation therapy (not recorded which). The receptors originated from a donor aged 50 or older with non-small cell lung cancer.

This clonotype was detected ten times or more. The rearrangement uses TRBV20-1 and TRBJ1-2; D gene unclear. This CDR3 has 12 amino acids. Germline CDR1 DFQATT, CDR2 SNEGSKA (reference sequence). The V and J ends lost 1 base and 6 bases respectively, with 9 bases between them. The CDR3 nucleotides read TGCAGTGCTAGAGGAACGGGAGATGGCTACACCTTC. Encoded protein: CSARGTGDGYTF.

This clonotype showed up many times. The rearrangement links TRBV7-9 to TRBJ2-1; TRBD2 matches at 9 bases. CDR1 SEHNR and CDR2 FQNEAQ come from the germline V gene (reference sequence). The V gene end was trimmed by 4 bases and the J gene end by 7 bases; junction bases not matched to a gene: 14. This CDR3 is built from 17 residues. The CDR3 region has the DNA TGTGCCAGCAGCTCCCCCCTTGGCGCGGGGGGGACGAATGAGCAGTTCTTC. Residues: CASSSPLGAGGTNEQFF.

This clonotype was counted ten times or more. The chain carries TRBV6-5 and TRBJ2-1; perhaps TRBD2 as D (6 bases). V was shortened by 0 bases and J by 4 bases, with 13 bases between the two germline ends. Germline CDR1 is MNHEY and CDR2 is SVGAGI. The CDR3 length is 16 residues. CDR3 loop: CASSYSGGEGYNEQFF. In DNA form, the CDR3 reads TGTGCCAGCAGTTACTCTGGCGGGGAAGGATACAATGAGCAGTTCTTC.

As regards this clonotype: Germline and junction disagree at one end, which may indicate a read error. The CDR3 reads CASSIGRDLGSYNSTLHF. The CDR3 DNA follows: TGTGCCAGTAGTATAGGCCGGGACCTGGGGTCCTATAATTCAACCCTCCACTTT. The chain recombines TRBV19 with TRBJ1-6; D might be TRBD1 (5 bases). Germline CDR1 reads LNHDA; CDR2 reads SQIVND (reference sequence). The CDR3 is 18 amino acids.

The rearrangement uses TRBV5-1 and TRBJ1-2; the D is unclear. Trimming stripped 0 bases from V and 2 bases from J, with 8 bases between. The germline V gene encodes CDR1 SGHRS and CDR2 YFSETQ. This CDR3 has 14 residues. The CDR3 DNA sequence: TGCGCCAGCAGCTTGGGCGCAGAGAACTATGGCTACACCTTC. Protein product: CASSLGAENYGYTF.

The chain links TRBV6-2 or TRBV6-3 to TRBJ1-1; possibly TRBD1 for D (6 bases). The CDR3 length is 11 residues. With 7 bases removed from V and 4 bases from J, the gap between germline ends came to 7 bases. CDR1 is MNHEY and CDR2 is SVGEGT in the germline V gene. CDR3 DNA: TGTGCCAGCAAGGGGGTCACTGAAGCTTTCTTT. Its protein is CASKGVTEAFF.

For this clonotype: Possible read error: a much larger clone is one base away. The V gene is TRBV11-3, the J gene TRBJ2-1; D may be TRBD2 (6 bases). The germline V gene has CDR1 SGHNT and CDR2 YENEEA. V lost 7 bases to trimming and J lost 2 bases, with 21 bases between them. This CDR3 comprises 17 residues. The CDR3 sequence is CASILPWGDSPYNEQFF. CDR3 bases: TGTGCCAGCATCCTGCCATGGGGGGACTCCCCCTACAATGAGCAGTTCTTC.